Presented here are 18 T cell receptor beta chains from one specimen sequenced in a study of cytomegalovirus exposure and HLA in healthy donors. The data were produced by immunoSEQ multiplex PCR, yet TCRdb's version contains in-frame clones alone and is incomplete. The sample contains 100,000 to 150,000 clones, roughly 95% of which appear only once. The sequencing input was PBMCs. The receptors here all came from a man aged 18 to 29 in good health and CMV-seronegative.

V usage is TRBV10-3 and J usage is TRBJ2-1; TRBD2 aligns across 11 bases. The CDR3 is 16 amino acids. With V trimmed by 5 bases and J by 5 bases, 8 bases remained unmatched. In germline, CDR1 is ENHRY, CDR2 SYGVKD. The CDR3: CAISPGTSGYDNEQFF. The CDR3 DNA reads as TGTGCCATCAGTCCCGGGACTAGCGGCTACGACAATGAGCAGTTCTTC.

J is TRBJ1-3 and V is TRBV2, with D maybe TRBD1 (5 bases). CDR3 length: 14 residues. From germline, CDR1 is SNHLY and CDR2 FYNNEI. V was cut by 7 bases and J by 0 bases, with 10 bases left in between. CDR3 residues: CASKQEPSGNTIYF. CDR3 DNA sequence: TGTGCCAGCAAACAGGAACCCTCTGGAAACACCATATATTTT. Full variable domain (rest looked up from reference TRBV2 and TRBJ1-3): EPEVTQTPSHQVTQMGQEVILRCVPISNHLYFYWYRQILGQKVEFLVSFYNNEISEKSEIFDDQFSVERPDGSNFTLKIRSTKLEDSAMYFCASKQEPSGNTIYFGEGSWLTVV.

The chain combines TRBV19 with TRBJ2-2, with D possibly being TRBD1 or TRBD2 (5 bases each). Trimming took off 4 bases at V and 5 bases at J, with 11 bases between the two ends. The CDR3 covers 14 residues. Germline V lookup: CDR1 LNHDA, CDR2 SQIVND (reference sequence). In DNA form, the CDR3 reads TGTGCCAGTAGTAGAGAGCGGACAACCGGGGAGCTGTTTTTT. Translated: CASSRERTTGELFF.

This clone was seen once. The J gene is TRBJ2-7, the V gene TRBV28; 7 bases line up with TRBD1. The CDR3 totals 14 residues. The trim removed 2 bases at V and 3 bases at J, leaving 4 bases unmatched. Germline values: CDR1 MDHEN, CDR2 SYDVKM. The DNA of the CDR3 is TGTGCCAGCAGTTTAGGGCAGGGGGACTACGAGCAGTACTTC. Translation: CASSLGQGDYEQYF. The full variable domain, in which reference TRBV28 and TRBJ2-7 provide the parts outside the CDR3, is DVKVTQSSRYLVKRTGEKVFLECVQDMDHENMFWYRQDPGLGLRLIYFSYDVKMKEKGDIPEGYSVSREKKERFSLILESASTNQTSMYLCASSLGQGDYEQYFGPGTRLTVT.

The chain combines TRBV6-1 with TRBJ1-4; TRBD1 aligns across 7 bases. In germline, CDR1 is MNHNS, CDR2 SASEGT. With 6 bases clipped from V and 8 bases from J, the junction kept 12 bases outside the gene matches. The CDR3 loop spans 15 amino acids. CDR3: CASRERDSRREKLFF. The CDR3 DNA sequence: TGTGCCAGCAGAGAGAGGGACAGCCGGAGAGAAAAACTGTTTTTT.

The chain carries TRBV27 and TRBJ1-1, with TRBD1 matching over 7 bases. CDR3 length: 16 amino acids. Germline CDR1 is MNHEY and CDR2 is SMNVEV (reference sequence). V shed 6 bases, J shed 4 bases, and the junction held 14 bases outside the gene matches. The CDR3 spells CASRGNRGPAATEAFF. The CDR3 DNA sequence: TGTGCCAGCAGGGGGAACAGGGGCCCGGCGGCCACTGAAGCTTTCTTT.

CDR3 in amino acids: CASGLVGALAGNEQFF. CDR3 nucleotides: TGTGCTAGTGGTTTGGTAGGCGCACTAGCGGGTAATGAGCAGTTCTTC. This chain links TRBV12-5 with TRBJ2-1, with 9 bases matching TRBD2. The CDR3 is 16 amino acids. Germline lookup yields CDR1 LGHNT and CDR2 FRNRAP. J gave up 7 bases and V 0 bases, and 7 bases lay outside the gene matches. The full variable domain, in which reference TRBV12-5 and TRBJ2-1 provide the parts outside the CDR3, is DARVTQTPRHKVTEMGQEVTMRCQPILGHNTVFWYRQTMMQGLELLAYFRNRAPLDDSGMPKDRFSAEMPDATLATLKIQPSEPRDSAVYFCASGLVGALAGNEQFFGPGTRLTVL.

V gene TRBV13 combines with J gene TRBJ1-3; TRBD1 matches at 10 bases. This CDR3 is built from 17 residues. Losses at the gene ends were 4 bases for V and 3 bases for J; bases not matched to a gene: 9. The germline gives CDR1 PRHDT, CDR2 FYEKMQ (reference sequence). Here the CDR3 DNA reads TGTGCCAGCAGCTCGCCGGGACAGGGGCAGAGTGGAAACACCATATATTTT. This translates into CASSSPGQGQSGNTIYF.

The chain recombines TRBV27 with TRBJ2-1; the D gene is possibly TRBD2 (6 bases). Trimming took 7 bases from V and 6 from J, leaving 13 bases between them. CDR1 and CDR2 (germline): MNHEY, SMNVEV (reference sequence). The CDR3 runs to 13 residues. In DNA form, the CDR3 reads TGTGCCAGCACACTGGGGGGTAGCAATGAGCAGTTCTTC. Its protein product is CASTLGGSNEQFF.

This clone appeared a single time. The rearrangement uses TRBV6-5 and TRBJ2-5; 9 bases map to TRBD2. The CDR3 covers 14 residues. The V and J ends lost 8 bases and 5 bases, in that order; junction bases with no gene match: 9. The germline V gene encodes CDR1 MNHEY and CDR2 SVGAGI. CDR3 residues: CASAGGGRAETQYF. The CDR3 DNA is TGTGCCAGCGCGGGGGGCGGGAGGGCGGAGACCCAGTACTTC.

The chain joins TRBV28 to TRBJ2-1; TRBD2 agrees at 7 bases. CDR1 and CDR2 from the germline V gene are MDHEN and SYDVKM. V lost 1 base to trimming and J lost 0 bases; unmatched junction nucleotides: 3. CDR3 size: 16 residues. The CDR3 DNA reads as TGTGCCAGCAGTTTATATCCTAGCGGCTCCTACAATGAGCAGTTCTTC. Translated: CASSLYPSGSYNEQFF.

The chain has TRBV6-6 and TRBJ1-4, with D perhaps matching TRBD1 (5 bases). The germline V gene has CDR1 MNHNY and CDR2 SVGAGI (reference sequence). The V and J ends lost 2 bases and 5 bases respectively, with 15 bases between them. CDR3 size: 16 residues. The CDR3 here is CASSYGKGLGNEKLFF. DNA for the CDR3: TGTGCCAGCAGTTACGGGAAGGGGTTGGGGAATGAAAAACTGTTTTTT.

The J gene is TRBJ2-7, the V gene TRBV4-3, with D unclear. CDR1 and CDR2 (germline): LGHNA, YSLEER. The CDR3 is 15 amino acids. The V end was cut by 1 base, the J end by 0 bases, with 10 bases between. The CDR3 bases are TGCGCCAGCAGCCAAGGTAGCAGCAGCTCCTACGAGCAGTACTTC. Protein: CASSQGSSSSYEQYF.

The chain couples TRBV4-2 to TRBJ2-5, with TRBD2 as a possible D gene (5 bases). The germline gives CDR1 LGHNA, CDR2 YNFKEQ. There are 16 residues in the CDR3. Trimming took off 3 bases at V and 5 bases at J, with 19 bases between the two ends. CDR3 sequence reads: CASSHARRTVRETQYF. The CDR3 DNA sequence: TGTGCCAGCAGCCATGCCAGACGGACTGTACGGGAGACCCAGTACTTC.

The chain recombines TRBV6-4 with TRBJ2-7; 11 bases match TRBD2. The CDR3 covers 15 residues. Trimming cost V 0 bases and J 2 bases; bases outside gene matches: 0. CDR1 is MRHNA and CDR2 is SNTAGT in the germline V gene. CDR3 nucleotide sequence: TGTGCCAGCAGTGACTCGACTAGCGGGGCCTACGAGCAGTACTTC. Translating gives CASSDSTSGAYEQYF.

The chain couples TRBV6-5 to TRBJ1-3; D is unresolved. Germline V CDR1 and CDR2: MNHEY, SVGAGI. V lost 5 bases to trimming and J lost 0 bases, with 8 bases between them. The CDR3 extends over 14 amino acids. CDR3 DNA sequence: TGTGCCAGCAGTACGGGAAGCTCTGGAAACACCATATATTTT. Translated: CASSTGSSGNTIYF.

The chain is built from TRBV5-6 and TRBJ2-2; D perhaps matches TRBD2 (7 bases). The CDR3 covers 16 residues. Germline V lookup: CDR1 SGHDT, CDR2 YYEEEE. V was clipped by 7 bases and J by 8 bases, with 24 bases between them. CDR3 protein: CASLGLGGLPEGELFF. The CDR3 DNA reads TGTGCCAGCCTCGGACTCGGGGGGCTCCCGGAGGGGGAGCTGTTTTTT.

The V call is TRBV27, the J call TRBJ2-5; 9 nucleotides align to TRBD1. CDR1 and CDR2 (germline): MNHEY, SMNVEV (reference sequence). Losses at the gene ends were 8 bases for V and 4 bases for J; bases not matched to a gene: 5. The CDR3 loop spans 13 amino acids. The CDR3 sequence is CASGRTGVETQYF. CDR3 in DNA: TGTGCCAGCGGGCGGACAGGGGTAGAGACCCAGTACTTC.